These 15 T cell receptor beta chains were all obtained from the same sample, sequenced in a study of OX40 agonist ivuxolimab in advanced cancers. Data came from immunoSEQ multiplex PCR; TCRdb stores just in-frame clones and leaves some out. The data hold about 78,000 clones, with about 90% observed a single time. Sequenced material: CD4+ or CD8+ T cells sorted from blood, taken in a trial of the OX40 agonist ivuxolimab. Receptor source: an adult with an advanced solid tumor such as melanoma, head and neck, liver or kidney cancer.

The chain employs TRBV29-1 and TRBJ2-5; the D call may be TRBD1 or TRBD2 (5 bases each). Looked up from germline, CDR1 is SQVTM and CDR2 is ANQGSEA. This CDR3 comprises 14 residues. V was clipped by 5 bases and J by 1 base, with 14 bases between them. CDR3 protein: CSVSPRGPQETQYF. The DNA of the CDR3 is TGCAGCGTTTCCCCTCGGGGACCCCAAGAGACCCAGTACTTC.

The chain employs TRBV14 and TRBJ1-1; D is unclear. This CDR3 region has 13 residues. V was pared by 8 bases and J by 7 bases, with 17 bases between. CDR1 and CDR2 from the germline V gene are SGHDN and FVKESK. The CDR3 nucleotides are TGTGCCAGCCAAATCTCAGGCCGGGGTGAAGCTTTCTTT. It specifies CASQISGRGEAFF.

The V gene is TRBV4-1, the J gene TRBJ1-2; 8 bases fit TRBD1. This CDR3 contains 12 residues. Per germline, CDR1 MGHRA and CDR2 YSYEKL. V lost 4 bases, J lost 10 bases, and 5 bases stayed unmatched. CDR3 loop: CASSPHRGDYTF. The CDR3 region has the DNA TGCGCCAGCAGCCCCCACAGGGGGGACTACACCTTC.

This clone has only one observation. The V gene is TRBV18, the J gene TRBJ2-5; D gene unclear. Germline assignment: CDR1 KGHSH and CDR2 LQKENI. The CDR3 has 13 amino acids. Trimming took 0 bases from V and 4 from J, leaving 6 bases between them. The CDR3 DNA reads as TGTGCCAGCTCACCACCCAAGGGAGAGACCCAGTACTTC. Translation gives CASSPPKGETQYF.

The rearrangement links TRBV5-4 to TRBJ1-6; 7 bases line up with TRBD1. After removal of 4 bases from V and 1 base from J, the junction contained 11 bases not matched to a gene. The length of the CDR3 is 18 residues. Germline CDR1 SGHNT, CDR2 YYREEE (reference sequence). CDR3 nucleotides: TGTGCCAGCAGCCTTTCAGCAGGGGGACGGTCCTATAATTCACCCCTCCACTTT. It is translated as CASSLSAGGRSYNSPLHF.

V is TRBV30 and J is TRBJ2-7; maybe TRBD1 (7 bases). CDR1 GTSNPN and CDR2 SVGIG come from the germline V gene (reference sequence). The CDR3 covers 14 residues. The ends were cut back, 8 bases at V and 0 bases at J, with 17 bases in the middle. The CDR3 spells CALARGVASYEQYF. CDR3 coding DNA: TGTGCCCTAGCCAGGGGGGTTGCCTCCTACGAGCAGTACTTC.

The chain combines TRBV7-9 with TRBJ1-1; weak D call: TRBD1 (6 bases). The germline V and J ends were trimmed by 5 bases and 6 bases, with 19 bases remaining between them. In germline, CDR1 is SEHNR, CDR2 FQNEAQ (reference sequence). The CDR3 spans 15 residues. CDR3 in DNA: TGTGCCAGCAGCAACCCAGGTAGGGGGTCCCCTGAAGCTTTCTTT. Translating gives CASSNPGRGSPEAFF.

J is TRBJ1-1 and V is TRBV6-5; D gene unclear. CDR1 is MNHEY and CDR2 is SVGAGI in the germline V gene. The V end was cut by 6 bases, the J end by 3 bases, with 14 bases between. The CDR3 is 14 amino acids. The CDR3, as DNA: TGTGCCAGCAGCCGCAAAAGTGAGGACACTGAAGCTTTCTTT. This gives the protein CASSRKSEDTEAFF.

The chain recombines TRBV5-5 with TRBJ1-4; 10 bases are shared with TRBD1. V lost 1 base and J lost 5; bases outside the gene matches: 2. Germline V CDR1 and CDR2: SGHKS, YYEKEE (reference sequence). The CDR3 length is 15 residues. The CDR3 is CASSLMGQGNEKLFF. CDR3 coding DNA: TGTGCCAGCAGCTTGATGGGACAGGGGAATGAAAAACTGTTTTTT.

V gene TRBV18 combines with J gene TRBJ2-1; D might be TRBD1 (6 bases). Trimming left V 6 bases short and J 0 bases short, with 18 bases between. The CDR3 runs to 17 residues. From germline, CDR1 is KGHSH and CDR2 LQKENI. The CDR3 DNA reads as TGTGCCAGCTCTCTCTACGCGAGGGGGAGCTCCTACAATGAGCAGTTCTTC. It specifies CASSLYARGSSYNEQFF.

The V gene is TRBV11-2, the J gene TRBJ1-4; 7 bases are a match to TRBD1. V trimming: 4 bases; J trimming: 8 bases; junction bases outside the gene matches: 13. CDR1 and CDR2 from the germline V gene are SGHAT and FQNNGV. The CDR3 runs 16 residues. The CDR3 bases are TGTGCCAGCAGCTCCGGGCCAGACAGGGCGGGAGAAAAACTGTTTTTT. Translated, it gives CASSSGPDRAGEKLFF.

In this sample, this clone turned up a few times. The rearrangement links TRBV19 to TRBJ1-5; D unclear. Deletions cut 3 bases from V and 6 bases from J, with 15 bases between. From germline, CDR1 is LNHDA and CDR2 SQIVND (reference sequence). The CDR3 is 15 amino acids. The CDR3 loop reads CASSIPPGRGQPQHF. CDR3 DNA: TGTGCCAGTAGTATCCCTCCCGGGAGAGGTCAGCCCCAGCATTTT. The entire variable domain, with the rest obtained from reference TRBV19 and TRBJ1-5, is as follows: DGGITQSPKYLFRKEGQNVTLSCEQNLNHDAMYWYRQDPGQGLRLIYYSQIVNDFQKGDIAEGYSVSREKKESFPLTVTSAQKNPTAFYLCASSIPPGRGQPQHFGDGTRLSIL.

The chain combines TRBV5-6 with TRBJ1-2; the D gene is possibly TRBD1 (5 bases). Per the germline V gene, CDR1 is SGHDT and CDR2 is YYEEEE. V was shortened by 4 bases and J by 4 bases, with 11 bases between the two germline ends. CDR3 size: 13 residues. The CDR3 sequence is CASSTSGVYGYTF. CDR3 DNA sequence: TGTGCCAGCAGCACGTCGGGGGTCTATGGCTACACCTTC.

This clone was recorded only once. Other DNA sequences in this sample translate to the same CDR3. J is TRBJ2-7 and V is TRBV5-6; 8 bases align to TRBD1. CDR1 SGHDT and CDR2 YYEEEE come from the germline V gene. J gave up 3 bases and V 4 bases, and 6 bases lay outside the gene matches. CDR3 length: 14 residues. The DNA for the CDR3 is TGTGCCAGCAGCCTCTTGGGACAGGACTACGAGCAGTACTTC. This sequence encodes CASSLLGQDYEQYF. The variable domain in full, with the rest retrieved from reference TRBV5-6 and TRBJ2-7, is DAGVTQSPTHLIKTRGQQVTLRCSPKSGHDTVSWYQQALGQGPQFIFQYYEEEERQRGNFPDRFSGHQFPNYSSELNVNALLLGDSALYLCASSLLGQDYEQYFGPGTRLTVT.

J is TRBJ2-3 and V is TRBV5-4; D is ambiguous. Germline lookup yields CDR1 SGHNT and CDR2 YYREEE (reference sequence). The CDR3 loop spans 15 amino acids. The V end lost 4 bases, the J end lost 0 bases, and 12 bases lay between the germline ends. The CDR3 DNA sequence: TGTGCCAGCAGCGCGACTTACTCTAGCACAGATACGCAGTATTTT. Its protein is CASSATYSSTDTQYF.